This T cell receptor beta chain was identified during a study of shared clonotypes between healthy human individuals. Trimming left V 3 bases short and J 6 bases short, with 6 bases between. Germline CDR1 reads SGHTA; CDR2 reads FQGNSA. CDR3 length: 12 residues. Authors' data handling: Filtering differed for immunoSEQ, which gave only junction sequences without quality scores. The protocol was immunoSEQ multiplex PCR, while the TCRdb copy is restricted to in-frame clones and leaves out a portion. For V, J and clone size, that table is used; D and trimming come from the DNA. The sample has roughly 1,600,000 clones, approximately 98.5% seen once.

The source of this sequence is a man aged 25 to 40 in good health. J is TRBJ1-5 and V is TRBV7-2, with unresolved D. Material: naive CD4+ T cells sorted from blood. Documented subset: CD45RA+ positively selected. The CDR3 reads CASSFFGQPQHF. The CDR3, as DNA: TGTGCCAGCAGCTTTTTTGGTCAGCCCCAGCATTTT.